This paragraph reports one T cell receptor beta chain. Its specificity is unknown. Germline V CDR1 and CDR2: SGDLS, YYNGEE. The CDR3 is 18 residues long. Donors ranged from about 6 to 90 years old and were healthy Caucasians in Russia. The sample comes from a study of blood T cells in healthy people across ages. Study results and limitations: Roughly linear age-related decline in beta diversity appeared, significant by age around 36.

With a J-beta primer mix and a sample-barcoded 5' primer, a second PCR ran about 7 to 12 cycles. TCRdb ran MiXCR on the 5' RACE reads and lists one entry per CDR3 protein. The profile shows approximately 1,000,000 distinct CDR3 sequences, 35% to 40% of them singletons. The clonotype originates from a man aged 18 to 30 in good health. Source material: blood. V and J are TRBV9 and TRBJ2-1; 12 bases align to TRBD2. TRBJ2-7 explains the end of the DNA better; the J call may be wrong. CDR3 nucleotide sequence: TGTGCCAGCAGCGCGACTAGCGGGGGCCTTAGCTCCTACAATGAGCAGTACTTC. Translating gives CASSATSGGLSSYNEQYF.